The table lists the clone carrying this TCR beta chain with a count of one. The V gene's germline CDR1 is MDHEN and CDR2 SYDVKM. The V end lost 3 bases, the J end lost 1 base, and 13 bases lay between the germline ends. The CDR3 totals 17 residues. These data come from a study of blood T cell repertoires in COVID-19. Authors' analysis steps: Amplification with reference gene primers provided the estimates of nucleated cell counts. Profiled with immunoSEQ multiplex PCR; TCRdb holds only in-frame clones, not every one. The DNA gave D and trimming, while V, J and clone size come from that table. The data contain under 130,000 clones, 88% of them seen just once; the ten biggest clones take up approximately 3.5%.

The sequenced material came from peripheral blood. The receptor was derived from a human donor in a cohort sampled during active COVID-19. This chain links TRBV28 with TRBJ2-6, with TRBD2 as a possible D gene (6 bases). The CDR3 sequence: CASSLDSRGSGANVLTF. CDR3 nucleotides: TGTGCCAGCAGTTTGGACTCCCGGGGGTCTGGGGCCAACGTCCTGACTTTC.